These T cell receptor beta chains were read from a single sample in a study of T cell responses to AZD1222 COVID-19 vaccine. Sequencing used immunoSEQ multiplex PCR; TCRdb keeps in-frame clones, though not all of them. The sample includes some 120,000 clones, over 75% of them seen just once. The sample consisted of peripheral blood, taken on day 0 of AZD1222 vaccination. The receptors shown here come from an adult in good health. The CDR3 runs from the conserved cysteine through the conserved F or W. A D gene is named only where the DNA matches it firmly. Clone size is stated in some rows and not others, as once, few, many or a class when expanded.

j_call,d_call,cdr3_length,v_call,clone_size,cdr3_aa,cdr3_nt
TRBJ2-7,TRBD2,16,TRBV6-5,.,CASSYEGSGSSYEQYF,TGTGCCAGCAGTTACGAGGGTAGCGGGAGCTCCTACGAGCAGTACTTC
TRBJ2-3,TRBD1,15,TRBV2,.,CASSRMGQGADTQYF,TGTGCCAGCAGTAGGATGGGACAGGGGGCAGATACGCAGTATTTT
TRBJ1-4,TRBD1,15,TRBV24-1,.,CATSDQGQGNEKLFF,TGTGCCACCAGTGACCAGGGACAGGGTAATGAAAAACTGTTTTTT
TRBJ1-3,.,19,TRBV9,.,CASSVNRVVVRSSGNTIYF,TGTGCCAGCAGCGTGAACCGAGTCGTTGTAAGGAGCTCTGGAAACACCATATATTTT
TRBJ2-7,TRBD1,13,TRBV29-1,once,CSARDRGSDEQYF,TGCAGCGCCAGGGACAGGGGGTCCGACGAGCAGTACTTC
TRBJ2-2,TRBD2,18,TRBV7-2,.,CASSLGLAGGRGTGELFF,TGTGCCAGCAGCTTAGGTTTAGCGGGAGGGCGGGGCACCGGGGAGCTGTTTTTT
TRBJ1-1,.,15,TRBV7-3,.,CASSRQGQVGTEAFF,TGTGCCAGCAGCCGGCAAGGGCAGGTGGGCACTGAAGCTTTCTTT
TRBJ2-1,TRBD2,19,TRBV14,once,CASSQDRRLAVTRYNEQFF,TGTGCCAGCAGCCAAGATCGGCGACTAGCGGTGACTCGGTACAATGAGCAGTTCTTC
TRBJ2-7,TRBD1,13,TRBV29-1,.,CSVNDRGNYEQYF,TGCAGCGTCAACGACAGGGGTAACTACGAGCAGTACTTC
TRBJ2-7,TRBD2,14,TRBV27,.,CASSLTSGYYEQYF,TGTGCCAGCAGTTTGACTAGCGGATACTACGAGCAGTACTTC
TRBJ1-1,TRBD1,14,TRBV5-4,.,CASTPAGGGTEAFF,TGTGCCAGCACCCCGGCAGGGGGGGGGACTGAAGCTTTCTTT
TRBJ2-7,.,15,TRBV19,once,CASSIALSSGYEQYF,TGTGCCAGTAGTATAGCTCTAAGTAGCGGCTACGAGCAGTACTTC
TRBJ1-1,TRBD1,15,TRBV16,.,CASSQRQGVSTEAFF,TGTGCCAGCAGCCAGAGACAGGGCGTTTCCACTGAAGCTTTCTTT
TRBJ1-6,.,10,TRBV20-1,.,CSAGRDYEHF,TGCAGTGCGGGCCGGGACTATGAGCACTTT
TRBJ2-1,TRBD1,13,TRBV12-3/TRBV12-4,.,CASTLTGYNEQFF,TGTGCCAGCACCCTGACAGGGTACAATGAGCAGTTCTTC
TRBJ2-2,.,13,TRBV2,.,CASSEQNTGELFF,TGTGCCAGCAGTGAACAGAACACCGGGGAGCTGTTTTTT
TRBJ2-7,.,15,TRBV4-3,.,CASSQKGGKVYEQYF,TGCGCCAGCAGCCAAAAGGGGGGGAAAGTCTACGAGCAGTACTTC
TRBJ1-2,.,12,TRBV7-2,.,CASSSGTYGYTF,TGTGCCAGCAGCTCGGGGACTTATGGCTACACCTTC
TRBJ2-7,TRBD1,15,TRBV18,.,CASSPGTGLVYEQYF,TGTGCCAGCTCCCCCGGGACAGGGTTGGTCTACGAGCAGTACTTC
TRBJ1-4,TRBD1,15,TRBV3-1/TRBV3-2,.,CASSYPGQGSEKLFF,TGTGCCAGCAGCTACCCGGGACAGGGTAGTGAAAAACTGTTTTTT
TRBJ2-5,.,16,TRBV6-2/TRBV6-3,once,CASSYPPLGDQETQYF,TGTGCCAGCAGTTACCCGCCCCTAGGGGACCAAGAGACCCAGTACTTC
TRBJ2-7,.,15,TRBV11-2,.,CASSLLQGGAYEQYF,TGTGCCAGCAGCTTACTCCAGGGTGGCGCCTACGAGCAGTACTTC
TRBJ2-3,.,13,TRBV7-8,.,CASSLGRSDTQYF,TGTGCCAGCAGCCTAGGGCGATCGGATACGCAGTATTTT
TRBJ1-6,TRBD1,13,TRBV25-1,few,CASSGDRLSPLHF,TGTGCCAGCAGTGGGGACAGGCTTTCACCCCTCCACTTT
TRBJ1-2,TRBD1,14,TRBV6-5,.,CASRRTGELYGYTF,TGTGCCAGCAGAAGGACAGGGGAACTCTATGGCTACACCTTC
TRBJ2-5,TRBD1,13,TRBV12-3/TRBV12-4,.,CASSQDRLETQYF,TGTGCCAGCAGCCAGGACAGGTTAGAGACCCAGTACTTC
TRBJ2-7,.,14,TRBV6-1,once,CASSEALSSYEQYF,TGTGCCAGCAGTGAAGCGCTGTCTTCCTACGAGCAGTACTTC
TRBJ2-5,.,15,TRBV6-5,once,CASLSGGTPPETQYF,TGTGCCAGCCTCTCAGGCGGGACCCCCCCAGAGACCCAGTACTTC
TRBJ1-1,.,14,TRBV2,few,CASSELGGSAEAFF,TGTGCCAGCAGTGAATTGGGGGGCAGTGCTGAAGCTTTCTTT
TRBJ2-7,TRBD1,13,TRBV7-6,.,CASSLDPDRAPYF,TGTGCCAGCAGCTTAGACCCGGACAGGGCCCCGTACTTC
TRBJ1-4,.,15,TRBV5-1,.,CASSLAGRVNEKLFF,TGCGCCAGCAGCTTGGCCGGGAGGGTTAATGAAAAACTGTTTTTT
TRBJ2-3,TRBD1,15,TRBV6-1,.,CASSERGRHTDTQYF,TGTGCCAGCAGTGAGAGGGGGCGGCACACAGATACGCAGTATTTT
TRBJ2-2,TRBD1,16,TRBV18,.,CASSDQGALNTGELFF,TGTGCCAGCTCGGATCAGGGGGCGCTGAACACCGGGGAGCTGTTTTTT
TRBJ1-4,.,15,TRBV15,.,CATSRDRGGQKKLFF,TGTGCCACCAGCAGAGATCGTGGGGGGCAGAAAAAACTGTTTTTT
TRBJ1-1,.,17,TRBV3-1/TRBV3-2,.,CASSQDASYGAGTEAFF,TGTGCCAGCAGCCAAGATGCCTCATATGGGGCTGGGACTGAAGCTTTCTTT
TRBJ1-4,.,15,TRBV18,.,CASSPLGGIDEKLFF,TGTGCCAGCTCCCCCCTCGGGGGGATTGATGAAAAACTGTTTTTT
TRBJ2-2,TRBD1,15,TRBV5-6,.,CASSSGQGITGELFF,TGTGCCAGCAGCTCAGGACAGGGGATCACCGGGGAGCTGTTTTTT
TRBJ1-5,TRBD1,14,TRBV5-1,.,CASSPDRVDQPQHF,TGCGCCAGCAGCCCCGACAGGGTAGATCAGCCCCAGCATTTT
TRBJ1-3,.,13,TRBV29-1,.,CSVGGSSGNTIYF,TGCAGCGTGGGCGGCAGCTCTGGAAACACCATATATTTT
TRBJ2-7,TRBD1,15,TRBV10-2,.,CASTKDRGSPYEQYF,TGCGCCAGCACCAAGGACAGGGGTAGTCCCTACGAGCAGTACTTC
TRBJ2-7,.,14,TRBV4-1,.,CASSLPRRAYEQYF,TGCGCCAGCAGCCTTCCCCGCCGGGCCTACGAGCAGTACTTC
TRBJ1-5,TRBD1,18,TRBV6-6,.,CASSRGRRGRVSGQPQHF,TGTGCCAGCAGTCGCGGTCGCAGGGGGCGAGTTTCAGGGCAGCCCCAGCATTTT
TRBJ2-5,.,14,TRBV2,.,CASSELAGPGTQYF,TGTGCCAGCAGTGAACTAGCCGGCCCAGGGACCCAGTACTTC
TRBJ2-1,.,15,TRBV4-3,.,CASSIGRVGSNEQFF,TGCGCCAGCAGCATTGGTAGAGTTGGGTCCAATGAGCAGTTCTTC
TRBJ1-6,.,12,TRBV5-6,once,CASSSELDPLHF,TGTGCCAGCAGCTCGGAGCTAGATCCCCTCCACTTT
TRBJ2-1,TRBD2,17,TRBV10-1,.,CASRNFYSGRIFNEQFF,TGCGCCAGCAGGAACTTCTATAGCGGGAGAATTTTCAATGAGCAGTTCTTC
TRBJ1-2,.,13,TRBV28,.,CASGPGAGAGYTF,TGTGCCAGCGGACCCGGGGCAGGGGCTGGCTACACCTTC
TRBJ1-1,.,16,TRBV9,.,CASSAILGGRGTEAFF,TGTGCCAGCAGCGCAATACTTGGGGGGCGGGGCACTGAAGCTTTCTTT
TRBJ1-2,.,13,TRBV2,.,CASSEDGYYGYTF,TGTGCCAGCAGTGAGGACGGTTACTATGGCTACACCTTC
TRBJ1-5,.,14,TRBV19,.,CASSTGTGNQPQHF,TGTGCCAGTAGTACCGGGACGGGGAATCAGCCCCAGCATTTT
TRBJ1-4,.,15,TRBV28,.,CASRNLKVANEKLFF,TGTGCCAGCAGGAACTTGAAGGTTGCTAATGAAAAACTGTTTTTT